This passage covers 23 T cell receptor beta chains from one sample sequenced in a study of vaccination and CD4 T cells after COVID-19. Sequencing of DNA taken from cultured CD4+ T cells relied on the Oncomine TCR Beta short-read assay. TCRdb used MiXCR to reprocess the PCR reads, holding one entry per CDR3 protein. The sample lists 6,000 to 9,000 distinct CDR3 sequences; more than 30% were seen once. Treatment meaning: approximately 9-day PBMC culture with coronavirus spike peptide pools or control peptides (ViraFEST assay). Researchers collected the unexposed donor's CD4+ T cells before the COVID-19 pandemic (2011-2018). Their recognized antigens are unknown. Sequencing input: CD4+ T cells from blood, cultured in vitro. The source of these receptors is a human donor in good health.

The rearrangement links TRBV7-3 to TRBJ2-1; D gene unclear. The CDR3 has 15 residues. Germline CDR1 SGHTA, CDR2 FQGTGA. Trimming left V 5 bases short and J 2 bases short, with 13 bases between. The CDR3 sequence: CASSKDPAAYNEQFF. CDR3 bases: TGTGCCAGCAGCAAAGACCCGGCCGCCTACAATGAGCAGTTCTTC.

This clonotype turned up a few times. The chain couples TRBV6-1 to TRBJ1-5; D unresolved. This CDR3 comprises 14 residues. Trimming shortened V by 9 bases and J by 6 bases, and 18 bases separated the two germline ends. Germline V gene sequence: CDR1 MNHNS, CDR2 SASEGT. DNA of the CDR3: TGTGCCAGTAAATACGTGAGGGAGAGTCAGCCCCAGCATTTT. Amino acids: CASKYVRESQPQHF.

V gene TRBV25-1 combines with J gene TRBJ2-1, with 8 bases aligning to TRBD2. The V and J ends lost 2 bases and 2 bases, in that order; junction bases with no gene match: 5. Germline CDR1 is MGHDK and CDR2 is SYGVNS. This CDR3 spans 16 amino acids. DNA of the CDR3: TGTGCCAGCAGTGAACCGGGACTAGGTGCCTACAATGAGCAGTTCTTC. Translating it yields CASSEPGLGAYNEQFF.

This sequence joins TRBV5-3 and TRBJ2-7; D possibly matches TRBD1 or TRBD2 (5 bases each). Being an ORF, TRBV5-3 has a function that is uncertain. The CDR3 is 15 residues long. Trimming left V 0 bases short and J 1 base short, with 11 bases between. CDR3: CARSLGGAGSYEQYF. The CDR3 bases are TGTGCCAGAAGCTTGGGAGGGGCCGGTTCCTACGAGCAGTACTTC.

This clonotype was seen a few times. This CDR3 reads CASSPQGASTEAFF. Here the CDR3 DNA reads TGTGCCAGCAGCCCACAGGGGGCGAGCACTGAAGCTTTCTTT. This chain joins TRBV7-3 and TRBJ1-1, with 9 bases identical to TRBD1. Germline assignment: CDR1 SGHTA and CDR2 FQGTGA. Unmatched junction bases numbered 5, after V lost 5 bases and J lost 4 bases. The CDR3 has 14 amino acids.

The gene calls are TRBV12-3 or TRBV12-4 and TRBJ1-2, with no clear D. The CDR3 sequence is 16 residues long. The V end lost 4 bases, the J end lost 4 bases, and 19 bases lay between the germline ends. This chain's CDR3 is CASSSITALSSYGYTF. The DNA of the CDR3 is TGTGCCAGCAGTTCAATTACAGCCCTTAGTTCCTATGGCTACACCTTC.

V is TRBV25-1 and J is TRBJ1-1, with D uncertain. The CDR3 extends over 13 amino acids. The germline V gene has CDR1 MGHDK and CDR2 SYGVNS. Trimming took 4 bases from V and 0 from J, leaving 6 bases between them. The CDR3 DNA reads as TGTGCCAGCAGTGCGAAGTTGAACACTGAAGCTTTCTTT. It specifies CASSAKLNTEAFF.

V and J are TRBV25-1 and TRBJ2-1; D is perhaps TRBD1 (6 bases). The CDR3 has 15 amino acids. The ends were cut back, 1 base at V and 9 bases at J, with 16 bases in the middle. Germline lookup yields CDR1 MGHDK and CDR2 SYGVNS. The CDR3 spells CASSELQGVYTEQFF. The CDR3 bases are TGTGCCAGCAGTGAATTACAGGGAGTCTATACTGAGCAGTTCTTC.

This clonotype occurred once. The chain joins TRBV30 to TRBJ2-7; D gene uncertain. The CDR3 runs 11 residues. Germline loops: CDR1 GTSNPN, CDR2 SVGIG (reference sequence). V was shortened by 1 base and J by 4 bases, with 5 bases between the two germline ends. As DNA, the CDR3 is TGTGCCTGGAGTGGTGTATACGAGCAGTACTTC. This translates into CAWSGVYEQYF.

This clonotype was counted only a few times. The CDR3 DNA is TGTGCCAGCAGCTGGGACAGGGGGCGAAGTGAGCAGTTCTTC. Protein sequence: CASSWDRGRSEQFF. This chain uses TRBV6-1 with TRBJ2-1, with 12 bases matching TRBD1. This CDR3 has 14 residues. Per germline, CDR1 MNHNS and CDR2 SASEGT. Losses at the gene ends were 6 bases for V and 9 bases for J; bases not matched to a gene: 6.

The chain combines TRBV6-5 with TRBJ2-5; 10 bases agree with TRBD1. The trim removed 2 bases at V and 4 bases at J, leaving 7 bases unmatched. Germline values: CDR1 MNHEY, CDR2 SVGAGI. The CDR3 has 16 amino acids. The CDR3 spells CASSYIRTGGGETQYF. CDR3 nucleotides: TGTGCCAGCAGTTACATCCGGACAGGGGGGGGAGAGACCCAGTACTTC.

CDR3 sequence reads: CASLRDRDISYEQYF. The CDR3 DNA reads TGTGCCAGTCTCCGGGACAGGGACATTTCCTACGAGCAGTACTTC. The gene calls are TRBV6-1 and TRBJ2-7; 9 bases map to TRBD1. Germline CDR1 MNHNS, CDR2 SASEGT. The CDR3 has 15 residues. With V trimmed by 9 bases and J by 1 base, 10 bases remained unmatched.

The J gene is TRBJ2-3, the V gene TRBV29-1; D might be TRBD1 (5 bases). Per germline, CDR1 SQVTM and CDR2 ANQGSEA. The CDR3 consists of 12 residues. The ends were cut back, 6 bases at V and 6 bases at J, with 13 bases in the middle. The CDR3 loop reads CSVEQASDTQYF. CDR3 in DNA: TGCAGCGTGGAACAGGCTTCGGATACGCAGTATTTT.

The chain is built from TRBV7-3 and TRBJ2-1; 15 bases line up with TRBD2. Germline lookup yields CDR1 SGHTA and CDR2 FQGTGA. The CDR3 spans 15 residues. Trimming took 6 bases from V and 8 from J; bases not matched to a gene: 5. CDR3 loop: CASRRGLAGGDEQFF. CDR3 sequence (DNA): TGTGCCAGCAGGCGCGGACTAGCGGGGGGGGATGAGCAGTTCTTC.

As regards this clonotype: At one boundary the junction diverges from the germline segment, which might be a read error. The rearrangement uses TRBV14 and TRBJ2-5; D could derive from TRBD1 or TRBD2 (5 bases each). The length of the CDR3 is 12 residues. In germline, CDR1 is SGHDN, CDR2 FVKESK. CDR3 in DNA: TGTGCCAGCAGCCGGGACCTGGAGACCCAGTGCTTC. This codes for CASSRDLETQCF.

This clonotype was seen a handful of times. This chain connects TRBV20-1 to TRBJ2-6, with 8 nucleotides matching TRBD1. V was clipped by 1 base and J by 0 bases; unmatched bases: 2. From germline, CDR1 is DFQATT and CDR2 SNEGSKA (reference sequence). CDR3 size: 16 residues. Here the CDR3 reads CSARADRGSGANVLTF. As DNA, the CDR3 is TGCAGTGCTAGAGCTGACAGGGGCTCTGGGGCCAACGTCCTGACTTTC.

This clonotype was counted between two and nine times. The chain employs TRBV12-3 or TRBV12-4 and TRBJ2-7; TRBD1 aligns across 10 bases. The CDR3 extends over 13 amino acids. V lost 6 bases to trimming and J lost 6 bases; unmatched junction nucleotides: 5. CDR3 nucleotide sequence: TGTGCCAGCAGGGGACAGGGGAGTGGCGAGCAGTACTTC. Its translation: CASRGQGSGEQYF.

This clonotype was seen just once. The J gene is TRBJ1-1, the V gene TRBV7-2, with 7 bases that match TRBD1. Germline-derived CDR1 and CDR2 are SGHTA and FQGNSA. Germline trimming cut 3 bases from V and 8 bases from J; bases unmatched to any gene: 15. The CDR3 has 16 amino acids. The CDR3 loop reads CASSFVAGTALGEAFF. CDR3 bases: TGTGCCAGCAGCTTTGTAGCCGGGACAGCCTTAGGAGAAGCTTTCTTT.

The rearrangement links TRBV19 to TRBJ1-1; D possibly corresponds to TRBD1 (6 bases). This CDR3 has 13 residues. Trimming removed 7 bases from V and 6 bases from J, with 15 bases in between. Germline V gives CDR1 LNHDA, CDR2 SQIVND (reference sequence). The CDR3 region has the DNA TGTGCCAGTATCGGATCAGGGGTGGCTGAAGCTTTCTTT. Translated: CASIGSGVAEAFF. Full variable domain (missing parts from reference TRBV19 and TRBJ1-1): DGGITQSPKYLFRKEGQNVTLSCEQNLNHDAMYWYRQDPGQGLRLIYYSQIVNDFQKGDIAEGYSVSREKKESFPLTVTSAQKNPTAFYLCASIGSGVAEAFFGQGTRLTVV.

The chain has TRBV6-1 and TRBJ2-5; 16 bases fit TRBD2. The CDR3 covers 16 residues. The germline V gene encodes CDR1 MNHNS and CDR2 SASEGT. V lost 7 bases, J lost 5 bases, and 7 bases stayed unmatched. The CDR3 reads CASTKGLAGGQETQYF. The CDR3 bases are TGTGCCAGCACAAAGGGACTAGCGGGGGGGCAGGAGACCCAGTACTTC.

This clonotype was recorded a few times. The J gene is TRBJ1-6, the V gene TRBV5-1; TRBD1 matches at 8 bases. J gave up 10 bases and V 4 bases, and 7 bases lay outside the gene matches. From germline, CDR1 is SGHRS and CDR2 YFSETQ. This CDR3 is built from 14 residues. The CDR3 spells CASSQGQGLSPLHF. CDR3 nucleotide sequence: TGCGCCAGCAGCCAAGGACAGGGCTTGTCACCCCTCCACTTT.

V gene TRBV19 combines with J gene TRBJ2-7, with D hard to call. Germline lookup yields CDR1 LNHDA and CDR2 SQIVND (reference sequence). The CDR3 runs 15 residues. V lost 4 bases and J lost 0, with 13 bases in between. The CDR3 reads CASSNTGLSSYEQYF. CDR3 nucleotides: TGTGCCAGTAGTAACACGGGCCTCAGCTCCTACGAGCAGTACTTC.

The chain employs TRBV5-8 and TRBJ1-6; D remains unclear. Looked up from germline, CDR1 is SGHTS and CDR2 is YDEGEE. The CDR3 is 14 residues long. V lost 9 bases, J lost 5 bases, and 15 bases lay in between. The CDR3 coding sequence is TGTGCCACCACCACCGGGGAAAATAATTCACCCCTCCACTTT. Its translation: CATTTGENNSPLHF.